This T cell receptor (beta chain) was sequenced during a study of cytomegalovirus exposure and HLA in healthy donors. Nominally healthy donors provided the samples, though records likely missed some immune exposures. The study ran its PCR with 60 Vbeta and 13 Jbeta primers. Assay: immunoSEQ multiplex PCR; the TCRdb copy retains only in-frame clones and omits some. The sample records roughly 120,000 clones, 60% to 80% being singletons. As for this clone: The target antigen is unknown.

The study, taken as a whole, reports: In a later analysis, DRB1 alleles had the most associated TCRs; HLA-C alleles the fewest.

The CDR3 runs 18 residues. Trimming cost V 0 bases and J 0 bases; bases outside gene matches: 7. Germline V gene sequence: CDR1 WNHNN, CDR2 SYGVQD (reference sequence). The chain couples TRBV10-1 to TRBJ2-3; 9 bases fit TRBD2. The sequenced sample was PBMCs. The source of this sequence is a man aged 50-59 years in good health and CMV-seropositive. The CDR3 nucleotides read TGCGCCAGCAGTGAGTCGTGGGGTAGCGGGGGCAGCACAGATACGCAGTATTTT. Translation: CASSESWGSGGSTDTQYF.